Listed below are T cell receptor beta chains from one sample, sequenced in a study of vaccination effects on CD4 cells after COVID-19. Their cognate antigens are unknown. Generated by immunoSEQ multiplex PCR, the TCRdb table keeps only in-frame clones and is missing some. The sample consists of 55,000 to 90,000 clones, 73% of them appearing once. This sample comprised CD4+ T cells from PBMCs cultured with HIV peptides, obtained before COVID-19 vaccination. The receptors derive from a human donor who had a prior SARS-CoV-2 infection. Both conserved end residues are part of each CDR3. Each record gives: D gene, V gene, J gene, clone size, CDR3 DNA, CDR3 protein. D genes are given only for firm matches. Clone sizes are given selectively: once, few, many, or a class where the clone is expanded.

>TRBD2|TRBV3-1/TRBV3-2|TRBJ2-7|.
TGTGCCAGCAGCCCACTAGCGGGAGCCTCCTACGAGCAGTACTTC
CASSPLAGASYEQYF
>.|TRBV7-8|TRBJ2-1|.
TGTGCCAGCAGCTTAGTAGGGGGGGCTAGCTCCTACAATGAGCAGTTCTTC
CASSLVGGASSYNEQFF
>.|TRBV5-1|TRBJ1-1|.
TGCGCCAGCAGCACACACCCGGGGACTGAAGCTTTCTTT
CASSTHPGTEAFF
>TRBD2|TRBV4-1|TRBJ2-3|few
TGCGCCAGCAGCCAAAGACTAGCGGGGGTGGATACGCAGTATTTT
CASSQRLAGVDTQYF
>.|TRBV7-9|TRBJ1-6|once
TGTGCCAGCAGCTTAGGAGGGGCGAGCTCCTATAATTCACCCCTCCACTTT
CASSLGGASSYNSPLHF
>TRBD2|TRBV18|TRBJ2-1|few
TGTGCCAGCTCACCTGGGGGGGGACTGGTCTACAATGAGCAGTTCTTC
CASSPGGGLVYNEQFF
>.|TRBV19|TRBJ1-5|few
TGTGCCAGTAGTAGCCAGCAACTAAGGTCAAATAGCAATCAGCCCCAGCATTTT
CASSSQQLRSNSNQPQHF
>TRBD1|TRBV20-1|TRBJ1-2|.
TGCAGTGCTAGTCCCCCTTTGCAGGGGGCTTATGGCTACACCTTC
CSASPPLQGAYGYTF
>.|TRBV4-1|TRBJ1-2|few
TGCGCCAGCAGCCAAGTTTTGACCCCCGGGACGGACTATGGCTACACCTTC
CASSQVLTPGTDYGYTF
>TRBD1|TRBV6-5|TRBJ1-5|.
TGTGCCAGCAGGCTTACAGGGGGTAGCAATCAGCCCCAGCATTTT
CASRLTGGSNQPQHF
>.|TRBV6-5|TRBJ2-7|.
TGTGCCAGCAGCTTGGACAGTCCCCTACCCTACGAGCAGTACTTC
CASSLDSPLPYEQYF
>.|TRBV15|TRBJ1-5|.
TGTGCCACCAGCAGCCTCGTAAATCAGCCCCAGCATTTT
CATSSLVNQPQHF
>TRBD1|TRBV19|TRBJ1-3|.
TGTGCCAGTAGGAAACAGGGGGCGGCTGGAAACACCATATATTTT
CASRKQGAAGNTIYF
>TRBD1|TRBV20-1|TRBJ1-2|.
TGCAGCCAGACAGGGCCCTATGGCTACACCTTC
CSQTGPYGYTF
>TRBD1|TRBV18|TRBJ1-3|.
TGTGCCAGCTCACCTATAAGGACAGGCCCGGAAAAAACCATATATTTT
CASSPIRTGPEKTIYF
>TRBD1|TRBV2|TRBJ2-7|.
TGTGCCAGCACAGGACAGGCTAAAGCGGTCTCCTACGAGCAGTACTTC
CASTGQAKAVSYEQYF
>.|TRBV9|TRBJ1-1|.
TGTGCCAGCAGCGTAGTTCCAGCCGTGACTACTGAAGCTTTCTTT
CASSVVPAVTTEAFF
>.|TRBV18|TRBJ1-4|once
TGTGCCAGCCAATTCGAGGGCAGGGACGAAAAACTGTTTTTT
CASQFEGRDEKLFF
>.|TRBV7-3|TRBJ1-1|.
TGTGCCAGCAGCTTAACTGGTCAGATGAACACTGAAGCTTTCTTT
CASSLTGQMNTEAFF